This TCR beta chain came from a study of T cell responses to AZD1222 COVID-19 vaccine (dated by TCRdb to the early 2020s). Background on the whole study: TCR sequencing was performed for 233 trial participants, of whom about 200 were given two doses of AZD1222 and around 26 were given two doses of MenACWY control vaccine. Trial participants were enrolled by age into subgroups of 18-55, 56-69 and 70-plus years, and 148, 28 and 57 TCR-sequenced participants, respectively, were included in these subgroups. Study-wide findings and limitations: Nearly half of unique spike-specific TCRs reportedly recognized epitopes outside regions mutated in the B.1.351 and B.1.1.7 variants. CD4 TCRs associated with the vaccine covered the entire spike protein, and the dominant responses were in regions 160-218 and 743-854. No day 14 peak-response samples were available, so repertoires were characterized only after the peak T cell response. Only five to seven AZD1222 recipients were SARS-CoV-2 seropositive at baseline, limiting conclusions about previously exposed vaccinees. Spike-specific TCR breadth and depth rose significantly after two AZD1222 doses compared with day 0 and with MenACWY recipients. Participants were mostly white British, with more females than males. The authors suggested clonal diversity may have been underestimated. In the small 56-69-year group, the increase in depth fell short of significance, most likely because of low power.

The time point label, read with the paper, signifies: about 28 days (+/-7) after the second vaccine dose. Interpreted using the paper, the treatment or condition label stands for: meningococcal conjugate vaccine given as trial control. The vaccinee samples were drawn from two UK trials, COV001 and COV002, one of which was a single-blind randomized controlled phase 2/3 trial testing AZD1222 (ChAdOx1 nCoV-19) in healthy adults. For TCRbeta chain sequencing, PBMC samples from trial participants were taken at day 0 and at day 28 after the second dose. The CDR3 regions of human TCRbeta chains were analyzed by immunosequencing. Concerning the study's data processing: Repertoire TCRs were checked for matches against a reference library of SARS-CoV-2-specific TCRs that had been generated using the MIRA antigen-specificity platform. Breadth meant the fraction of unique TCRs that were SARS-CoV-2-associated, whereas depth meant the fraction of total T cells that were SARS-CoV-2-associated. Using the MIRA data, each spike-specific TCR was mapped to the spike region that the TCR reacts to and placed in a CD4 or CD8 class. Log10-transformed breadth and depth values were compared by one-way ANOVA with Sidak's multiple comparisons tests. TCRdb stores this immuneACCESS table with in-frame sequences only. Part of the clones is absent; in the studies checked, under half of the shortfall reflects unresolved V genes, and no reason is known for the rest. The V and J calls and clone size come from that table; D and trimming were worked out from the DNA. The sample table holds 180,000 or so clones, of which about 93% were seen once. The top ten hold 1% of the sample.

Including the terminal cysteine and phenylalanine, the CDR3 comprises 16 residues. Only the CDR3 DNA stays, 48 bases, in frame from base 1. Trimming at the junction amounts to 3 bases on V and 10 bases on J, and the germline ends lie 20 bases apart. The germline V gene (reference sequence) sets CDR1 to SGHNT and CDR2 to YYREEE. In this sample, this clone turned up once. No cognate antigen has been identified for it. No quality values exist for individual bases; no much larger clone is one base distant. This chain is built from TRBV5-4 and TRBJ1-6; the D region possibly corresponds to TRBD1 (6 bases align). The origin of this receptor is an adult who received the MenACWY meningococcal vaccine as a control. This sample comprised peripheral blood, obtained 28 days after the second dose of the MenACWY control vaccine. The bases read TGTGCCAGCAGCTCCCAGGAGGGGGGGCGGGAATCACCCCTCCACTTT. This encodes CASSSQEGGRESPLHF.